The 3 T cell receptor beta chains in this list originate from one sample, sequenced in a study of cytomegalovirus exposure and HLA in healthy donors. Researchers ran the PCR with 60 Vbeta and 13 Jbeta primers. Sequencing used immunoSEQ multiplex PCR; TCRdb keeps in-frame clones, though not all of them. The sample lists 210,000 or so clones; about 74% were seen once. What was sequenced was PBMCs. Every receptor here comes from a man in his forties in good health and CMV-seronegative.

The rearrangement uses TRBV9 and TRBJ2-7; 8 bases align to TRBD2. Germline V CDR1 and CDR2: SGDLS, YYNGEE. CDR3 length equals 14 residues. Trimming removed 4 bases from V and 2 bases from J; junction bases left unmatched: 5. The CDR3 DNA follows: TGTGCCAGCAGCCCCCGGGGGGGAGCCTACGAGCAGTACTTC. Amino acid sequence: CASSPRGGAYEQYF.

This chain connects TRBV5-4 to TRBJ2-2; D remains unclear. Trimming left V 4 bases short and J 4 bases short, with 17 bases between. The CDR3 extends over 16 amino acids. Germline V gene sequence: CDR1 SGHNT, CDR2 YYREEE (reference sequence). The CDR3 spells CASSASPAVFTGELFF. In DNA form, the CDR3 reads TGTGCCAGCAGCGCCTCCCCGGCGGTGTTCACCGGGGAGCTGTTTTTT.

The chain has TRBV6-1 and TRBJ2-3; 8 nucleotides line up with TRBD2. V lost 4 bases to trimming and J lost 1 base; unmatched junction nucleotides: 1. This CDR3 spans 14 amino acids. Germline V CDR1 and CDR2: MNHNS, SASEGT. The CDR3 reads CASSVSGGTDTQYF. In DNA form, the CDR3 reads TGTGCCAGCAGTGTTAGCGGGGGCACAGATACGCAGTATTTT.